This entry features one T cell receptor beta chain sequence. What it binds is unknown. This entry comes from a study of cytomegalovirus exposure and HLA in healthy donors. Overall study findings and caveats: High specificity and sensitivity for cytomegalovirus status were reported for the classifier. A cluster of highly shared sequence variants was likely a sequencing artifact.

Looked up from germline, CDR1 is SGHNT and CDR2 is YENEEA. This CDR3 has 13 residues. Trimming took 5 bases from V and 0 from J, leaving 6 bases between them. PCR was performed using 60 Vbeta and 13 Jbeta primers. The method was immunoSEQ multiplex PCR; TCRdb's version includes in-frame clones alone and lacks a portion of them. This table has approximately 170,000 clones, 75% to 90% appearing once. The sequence derives from a man aged 45 to 65 in good health and CMV-seropositive. Sequenced sample: PBMCs. The rearrangement joins TRBV11-3 to TRBJ2-3; D is ambiguous. The CDR3 coding sequence is TGTGCCAGCAGCATTACTAGCACAGATACGCAGTATTTT. Translation gives CASSITSTDTQYF.